This TCR beta chain was captured by sequencing in a study of T cells in Graves' hyperthyroidism and ophthalmopathy. Findings and caveats of the study: Most clonotypes that expanded in the thyroid above 0.001 also showed up in blood.

The V gene's germline CDR1 is SEHNR and CDR2 FQNEAQ (reference sequence). V lost 5 bases and J 0 bases, leaving 13 bases between the germline ends. The CDR3 spans 16 residues. This clonotype was seen at least ten times. Its antigen remains unidentified. TCR beta CDR3 regions were amplified from RNA transcripts. The HTBI primer set drove a first-round RT-PCR of the TCR CDR3. TCRdb re-called the multiplex PCR reads through MiXCR, storing one row per CDR3 protein. The sample gives 700,000 or so distinct CDR3 sequences, less than 20% of which show up once; 8.4% is in the top ten. The TCR was taken from a man aged 18-30 years with Graves' hyperthyroidism. The chain uses TRBV7-9 and TRBJ2-2, with TRBD1 as a possible D gene (6 bases). Specimen: blood. CDR3 region: CASSARDTSNTGELFF. Written as DNA, the CDR3 is TGTGCCAGCAGCGCCCGGGACACGTCGAACACCGGGGAGCTGTTTTTT.